The 19 T cell receptor beta chains below all came from one sample that was sequenced in a study of cytomegalovirus exposure and HLA in healthy donors. PCR amplification relied on 60 Vbeta primers (plus 13 Jbeta primers). The table came from immunoSEQ multiplex PCR; TCRdb's copy has only in-frame clones and leaves some out. The sample has some 130,000 clones, under 75% seen once. The sample comprised PBMCs. The receptors were gathered from a woman aged 40 to 49 in good health and CMV-seronegative.

The rearrangement uses TRBV7-8 and TRBJ1-5; 10 nucleotides line up with TRBD1. Germline lookup yields CDR1 SGHVS and CDR2 FQNEAQ. This CDR3 spans 15 amino acids. V dropped 4 bases and J dropped 2; count of bases not matched to a gene: 2. The CDR3 DNA sequence: TGTGCCAGCAGCTGGACAGGGGGAGGCAATCAGCCCCAGCATTTT. This codes for CASSWTGGGNQPQHF.

V is TRBV5-6 and J is TRBJ1-2; 8 bases align to TRBD1. Looked up from germline, CDR1 is SGHDT and CDR2 is YYEEEE. The J segment lost 4 bases and the V segment lost 2 bases, leaving 4 bases of the junction unmatched. CDR3 length: 14 amino acids. CDR3: CASSFPGQVYGYTF. The CDR3, as DNA: TGTGCCAGCAGCTTCCCGGGACAGGTCTATGGCTACACCTTC. The variable domain in full, completed from reference TRBV5-6 and TRBJ1-2, reads DAGVTQSPTHLIKTRGQQVTLRCSPKSGHDTVSWYQQALGQGPQFIFQYYEEEERQRGNFPDRFSGHQFPNYSSELNVNALLLGDSALYLCASSFPGQVYGYTFGSGTRLTVV.

The chain carries TRBV7-2 and TRBJ1-5, with a tentative D call TRBD1 (5 bases). This CDR3 comprises 12 residues. Germline loops: CDR1 SGHTA, CDR2 FQGNSA. V was pared by 5 bases and J by 7 bases, with 9 bases between. CDR3 sequence (DNA): TGTGCCAGCAGCCGGGGGGGGCAGCCCCAGCATTTT. Translated: CASSRGGQPQHF. Full variable domain (outside the CDR3, taken from reference TRBV7-2 and TRBJ1-5): GAGVSQSPSNKVTEKGKDVELRCDPISGHTALYWYRQSLGQGLEFLIYFQGNSAPDKSGLPSDRFSAERTGGSVSTLTIQRTQQEDSAVYLCASSRGGQPQHFGDGTRLSIL.

This chain uses TRBV7-2 with TRBJ2-3, with a tentative D call TRBD1 (6 bases). With 2 bases removed from V and 2 bases from J, the gap between germline ends came to 20 bases. The CDR3 loop spans 18 amino acids. In germline, CDR1 is SGHTA, CDR2 FQGNSA. CDR3 nucleotides: TGTGCCAGCAGCTTACGGTTTATAGGTCGGGACACCACAGATACGCAGTATTTT. It is translated as CASSLRFIGRDTTDTQYF.

This clone was seen just once. The chain carries TRBV15 and TRBJ2-1, with D hard to call. This CDR3 is 13 amino acids long. Per the germline V gene, CDR1 is LNHNV and CDR2 is YYDKDF (reference sequence). The germline V and J ends were trimmed by 1 base and 5 bases, with 6 bases remaining between them. The CDR3 DNA is TGTGCCACCAGCAGAGCTTCTCACAATGAGCAGTTCTTC. This translates into CATSRASHNEQFF.

The chain is built from TRBV7-8 and TRBJ2-5, with 8 bases that match TRBD2. CDR3 length: 18 amino acids. Germline trimming cut 2 bases from V and 2 bases from J; bases unmatched to any gene: 13. CDR1 and CDR2 (germline): SGHVS, FQNEAQ. In nucleotides, the CDR3 is TGTGCCAGCAGCTTATATCCTAAAAGCGGGGGAAGGCAAGAGACCCAGTACTTC. As protein: CASSLYPKSGGRQETQYF.

The rearrangement joins TRBV18 to TRBJ1-2; 7 nucleotides align to TRBD1. V was clipped by 2 bases and J by 4 bases; unmatched bases: 7. CDR3 length: 15 residues. Germline CDR1 and CDR2: KGHSH and LQKENI. The CDR3 spells CASSPGQGVGYGYTF. CDR3 nucleotides: TGTGCCAGCTCACCAGGCCAGGGGGTCGGCTATGGCTACACCTTC.

This rearrangement joins TRBV7-3 to TRBJ1-2; 8 bases fit TRBD1. CDR1 is SGHTA, CDR2 FQGTGA, per germline. V shed 2 bases and J 3 bases; nucleotides not matched to a gene: 5. The CDR3 covers 15 residues. CDR3 nucleotide sequence: TGTGCCAGCAGCTTAGGGACAGGTCATGACTATGGCTACACCTTC. This codes for CASSLGTGHDYGYTF.

The chain has TRBV19 and TRBJ1-1; possibly TRBD1 for D (5 bases). Trimming took 8 bases from V and 2 from J, leaving 15 bases between them. This CDR3 comprises 14 residues. CDR1 and CDR2 (germline): LNHDA, SQIVND (reference sequence). CDR3 DNA: TGTGCCAGTCTCCCTCGGGGGTTTAACACTGAAGCTTTCTTT. Translation: CASLPRGFNTEAFF.

This clone turned up a few times. The chain joins TRBV10-3 to TRBJ2-5; D gene uncertain. In germline, CDR1 is ENHRY, CDR2 SYGVKD. CDR3 length equals 12 residues. V was pared by 4 bases and J by 1 base, with 4 bases between. In nucleotides, the CDR3 is TGTGCCATCAGTGCTTCCCAAGAGACCCAGTACTTC. It is translated as CAISASQETQYF.

The chain employs TRBV5-1 and TRBJ2-7, with TRBD2 matching over 7 bases. V was clipped by 2 bases and J by 0 bases; unmatched bases: 5. Per germline, CDR1 SGHRS and CDR2 YFSETQ. This CDR3 region has 15 residues. CDR3 nucleotides: TGCGCCAGCAGCTTTGAGGGACTAAGCTCCTACGAGCAGTACTTC. Encoded protein: CASSFEGLSSYEQYF.

This clone was seen only a few times. This rearrangement joins TRBV28 to TRBJ2-3, with 11 nucleotides matching TRBD2. The length of the CDR3 is 15 residues. J lost 2 bases, V lost 4 bases, and 2 bases had no gene match. Looked up from germline, CDR1 is MDHEN and CDR2 is SYDVKM. The CDR3 nucleotides are TGTGCCAGCAGTTCGACTAGCGGGGACACAGATACGCAGTATTTT. Its translation: CASSSTSGDTDTQYF.

This chain joins TRBV4-3 and TRBJ1-2; TRBD1 might be the D (5 bases). Between the trimmed V and J ends, which lost 4 bases and 6 bases, there was a span of 21 bases. Germline V gives CDR1 LGHNA, CDR2 YSLEER. The CDR3 loop spans 16 amino acids. The chain's CDR3 is CASSPQKTKGGDGYTF. The CDR3 DNA reads as TGCGCCAGCAGCCCACAAAAAACAAAGGGAGGGGATGGCTACACCTTC.

This chain joins TRBV25-1 and TRBJ2-5; the match to TRBD1 covers 7 bases. J gave up 4 bases and V 3 bases, and 5 bases lay outside the gene matches. The CDR3 has 14 amino acids. Germline loops: CDR1 MGHDK, CDR2 SYGVNS. DNA of the CDR3: TGTGCCAGCAGTGACACAGGGGCTACAGAGACCCAGTACTTC. Translating it yields CASSDTGATETQYF. The entire variable domain, with the rest obtained from reference TRBV25-1 and TRBJ2-5, is as follows: EADIYQTPRYLVIGTGKKITLECSQTMGHDKMYWYQQDPGMELHLIHYSYGVNSTEKGDLSSESTVSRIRTEHFPLTLESARPSHTSQYLCASSDTGATETQYFGPGTRLLVL.

The chain links TRBV4-3 to TRBJ1-5; a possible D gene is TRBD1 (5 bases). The CDR3 is 13 residues long. V was clipped by 5 bases and J by 4 bases, with 9 bases between them. Germline CDR1 LGHNA, CDR2 YSLEER. CDR3 sequence (DNA): TGCGCCAGCAGCACAGGACGGAATCAGCCCCAGCATTTT. Its protein product is CASSTGRNQPQHF.

J is TRBJ2-7 and V is TRBV7-9; TRBD1 matches 7 bases. Losses at the gene ends were 5 bases for V and 6 bases for J; bases not matched to a gene: 4. CDR1 is SEHNR, CDR2 FQNEAQ, per germline (reference sequence). The CDR3 spans 12 residues. The chain's CDR3 is CASSPRGSEQYF. The DNA of the CDR3 is TGTGCCAGCAGCCCCAGGGGGTCCGAGCAGTACTTC.

This chain uses TRBV19 with TRBJ1-2; the D is unclear. The length of the CDR3 is 13 residues. Trimming shortened V by 5 bases and J by 7 bases, and 14 bases separated the two germline ends. In germline, CDR1 is LNHDA, CDR2 SQIVND (reference sequence). The CDR3 region is CASSSRLGSGYTF. The CDR3, as DNA: TGTGCCAGTAGTTCACGATTAGGGAGTGGCTACACCTTC.

The chain recombines TRBV11-2 with TRBJ2-1; 12 bases agree with TRBD2. CDR1 and CDR2 (germline): SGHAT, FQNNGV. CDR3 size: 15 residues. With V trimmed by 5 bases and J by 3 bases, 2 bases remained unmatched. The CDR3 bases are TGTGCCAGCAGCGAACTAGCGGGGGGCTACAATGAGCAGTTCTTC. It yields the protein CASSELAGGYNEQFF.

The chain combines TRBV7-9 with TRBJ1-2; the D is unclear. The CDR3 consists of 13 residues. CDR1 is SEHNR, CDR2 FQNEAQ, per germline (reference sequence). V was shortened by 3 bases and J by 0 bases, with 5 bases between the two germline ends. The CDR3 region has the DNA TGTGCCAGCAGCTTCGGGGCTAACTATGGCTACACCTTC. It specifies CASSFGANYGYTF. Together with reference TRBV7-9 and TRBJ1-2, the CDR3 gives the full variable domain: DTGVSQNPRHKITKRGQNVTFRCDPISEHNRLYWYRQTLGQGPEFLTYFQNEAQLEKSRLLSDRFSAERPKGSFSTLEIQRTEQGDSAMYLCASSFGANYGYTFGSGTRLTVV.